One sample yielded the 21 T cell receptor beta chains listed below, sequenced in a study of T-cell reconstitution after alpha-beta-depleted transplantation in children. TCRbeta library construction was performed incorporating unique molecular identifiers. MiXCR, run by TCRdb on the PCR reads, gives a single entry per CDR3 protein. Of 240,000 or so distinct CDR3 sequences listed, 12% are singletons. The sample in question was PBMCs from the stem cell graft donor, obtained from the stem cell graft. The receptor source for this set is a human donor who donated a stem cell graft to a child with acute lymphoblastic leukemia.

The chain has TRBV4-1 and TRBJ2-2, with 13 bases identical to TRBD2. The CDR3 spans 18 residues. Germline loops: CDR1 MGHRA, CDR2 YSYEKL. With 5 bases clipped from V and 0 bases from J, the junction kept 6 bases outside the gene matches. The CDR3 nucleotides read TGCGCCAGCAGCTCACGACTAGCGGGGGGAACGAACACCGGGGAGCTGTTTTTT. Translated, it gives CASSSRLAGGTNTGELFF.

The V and J genes are TRBV12-3 or TRBV12-4 and TRBJ2-5; unclear D gene. The CDR3 runs to 12 residues. V was clipped by 8 bases and J by 1 base, with 8 bases between them. CDR3 residues: CASEKSQETQYF. The DNA of the CDR3 is TGTGCCAGCGAAAAGTCCCAAGAGACCCAGTACTTC.

Regarding this clonotype: Being one base from a much bigger clone, this may be a read error. The gene calls are TRBV5-1 and TRBJ2-1; 7 bases align to TRBD1. The CDR3 is 15 amino acids. Germline CDR1 is SGHRS and CDR2 is YFSETQ. V shed 5 bases and J 5 bases; nucleotides not matched to a gene: 10. The CDR3 DNA reads TGCGCCAGCAGGTCGTCCGGGACAGATGACAATGAGCAGTTCTTC. Translating it yields CASRSSGTDDNEQFF. Together with reference TRBV5-1 and TRBJ2-1, the CDR3 gives the full variable domain: KAGVTQTPRYLIKTRGQQVTLSCSPISGHRSVSWYQQTPGQGLQFLFEYFSETQRNKGNFPGRFSGRQFSNSRSEMNVSTLELGDSALYLCASRSSGTDDNEQFFGPGTRLTVL.

Many counts were recorded for this clonotype. The chain is built from TRBV4-3 and TRBJ2-2; D might be TRBD2 (5 bases). The germline V gene has CDR1 LGHNA and CDR2 YSLEER. There are 17 residues in the CDR3. Trimming stripped 0 bases from V and 2 bases from J, with 13 bases between. The DNA for the CDR3 is TGCGCCAGCAGCCAAGACCCTAGAGGGCCCAACACCGGGGAGCTGTTTTTT. Protein sequence: CASSQDPRGPNTGELFF.

This clonotype was counted ten times or more. The V gene is TRBV11-2, the J gene TRBJ2-1, with 10 bases matching TRBD2. CDR3 length: 18 residues. Per germline, CDR1 SGHAT and CDR2 FQNNGV. The trim removed 4 bases at V and 8 bases at J, leaving 17 bases unmatched. CDR3 amino acids: CASSSERRASGSSDEQFF. CDR3 in DNA: TGTGCCAGCAGCTCCGAGCGTCGGGCTAGCGGGAGTAGCGATGAGCAGTTCTTC.

This clonotype was counted ten times or more. The rearrangement uses TRBV7-2 and TRBJ2-3, with D unresolved. V lost 6 bases and J 6 bases, leaving 7 bases between the germline ends. Germline lookup yields CDR1 SGHTA and CDR2 FQGNSA. This CDR3 region has 11 residues. CDR3 in amino acids: CASSIGDTQYF. The CDR3 DNA reads as TGTGCCAGCAGTATTGGGGATACGCAGTATTTT. The variable domain in full, with the rest retrieved from reference TRBV7-2 and TRBJ2-3, is GAGVSQSPSNKVTEKGKDVELRCDPISGHTALYWYRQSLGQGLEFLIYFQGNSAPDKSGLPSDRFSAERTGGSVSTLTIQRTQQEDSAVYLCASSIGDTQYFGPGTRLTVL.

This clonotype has more than one count but fewer than ten. The rearrangement links TRBV9 to TRBJ2-3, with 11 positions matching TRBD2. The CDR3 has 16 amino acids. The germline V gene encodes CDR1 SGDLS and CDR2 YYNGEE. Trimming at V came to 3 bases and at J to 1 base, leaving 4 bases not matched to a gene. CDR3 protein: CASSGLSGGGTDTQYF. CDR3 bases: TGTGCCAGCAGCGGTCTTAGCGGGGGGGGCACAGATACGCAGTATTTT.

Many counts were recorded for this clonotype. The J gene is TRBJ2-2, the V gene TRBV28, with a possible D match to TRBD2 (6 bases). Germline V gene lookup returns CDR1 MDHEN and CDR2 SYDVKM. V was trimmed by 6 bases and J by 6 bases, leaving 11 bases between them. The CDR3 length is 13 residues. The DNA for the CDR3 is TGTGCCAGCAGGAGACCGGGGGCCGGGGAGCTGTTTTTT. Translated: CASRRPGAGELFF.

This clonotype was seen many times. The chain links TRBV7-2 to TRBJ2-5, with TRBD1 matching 8 bases. Germline loops: CDR1 SGHTA, CDR2 FQGNSA. J gave up 4 bases and V 5 bases, and 12 bases lay outside the gene matches. CDR3 length: 16 residues. CDR3 DNA sequence: TGTGCCAGCAGCATCCACAGGGGGGCATTGGGAGAGACCCAGTACTTC. Its protein is CASSIHRGALGETQYF.

There are many counts of this clonotype. The chain links TRBV30 to TRBJ1-4; 12 nucleotides align to TRBD1. Germline lookup yields CDR1 GTSNPN and CDR2 SVGIG (reference sequence). CDR3 length equals 14 residues. Losses at the gene ends were 2 bases for V and 8 bases for J; bases not matched to a gene: 3. CDR3 nucleotides: TGTGCCTGGAGTACAGGGACAGGGGGCGAAAAACTGTTTTTT. Translation gives CAWSTGTGGEKLFF.

This clonotype has more than one count but fewer than ten. The chain links TRBV5-6 to TRBJ1-4; D remains ambiguous. Germline CDR1 SGHDT, CDR2 YYEEEE. The CDR3 length is 15 residues. The V end was cut by 0 bases, the J end by 5 bases, with 11 bases between. CDR3 nucleotides: TGTGCCAGCAGCTTGGTCTCCTTCGCGAATGAAAAACTGTTTTTT. Encoded protein: CASSLVSFANEKLFF.

The rearrangement joins TRBV5-4 to TRBJ2-1; no firm D call. The CDR3 has 15 residues. Germline-derived CDR1 and CDR2 are SGHNT and YYREEE (reference sequence). Trimming took 4 bases from V and 2 from J, leaving 13 bases between them. The CDR3 DNA follows: TGTGCCAGCAGCGGGCTATCCCTAGCCTACAATGAGCAGTTCTTC. Translation: CASSGLSLAYNEQFF.

This clonotype was observed a few times. The CDR3 nucleotides are TGTGCCAGCAGCTACCTTTGGGTACAGGGGACCTACGAGCAGTACTTC. The encoded protein is CASSYLWVQGTYEQYF. The chain employs TRBV7-2 and TRBJ2-7, with 7 bases aligning to TRBD1. Germline V gene data show CDR1 as SGHTA and CDR2 as FQGNSA. V was pared by 4 bases and J by 2 bases, with 11 bases of the junction left unmatched. This CDR3 region has 16 residues.

The V and J genes are TRBV12-3 or TRBV12-4 and TRBJ1-5; D may be TRBD1 (6 bases). Trimming shortened V by 5 bases and J by 3 bases, and 8 bases separated the two germline ends. CDR3 length equals 13 residues. CDR3 protein: CASSPGDNQPQHF. In DNA, the CDR3 is TGTGCCAGCAGTCCAGGGGACAATCAGCCCCAGCATTTT.

This clonotype was detected many times. The chain has TRBV12-3 or TRBV12-4 and TRBJ2-7; tentatively, D is TRBD1 (6 bases). The CDR3 loop spans 14 amino acids. Trimming shortened V by 6 bases and J by 5 bases, and 17 bases separated the two germline ends. The CDR3 DNA is TGTGCCAGCAGCAAACCCGGTACAGGGAACGAGCAGTACTTC. It is translated as CASSKPGTGNEQYF.

This clonotype was counted at least ten times. This chain uses TRBV3-1 with TRBJ2-3, with D hard to call. V shed 4 bases and J shed 0 bases, with 17 bases lying between them. This CDR3 is built from 17 residues. Germline assignment: CDR1 LGHDT and CDR2 YNNKEL (reference sequence). CDR3 sequence: CASSPTSKVISTDTQYF. The CDR3 DNA is TGTGCCAGCAGCCCGACATCGAAGGTAATTAGCACAGATACGCAGTATTTT.

This rearrangement joins TRBV20-1 to TRBJ2-1; TRBD2 aligns across 7 bases. CDR1 is DFQATT, CDR2 SNEGSKA, per germline (reference sequence). There are 15 residues in the CDR3. Trimming cost V 3 bases and J 8 bases; bases outside gene matches: 13. The CDR3 sequence is CSASDPAGETDEQFF. The CDR3 nucleotides are TGCAGTGCTAGTGACCCGGCGGGAGAAACGGATGAGCAGTTCTTC.

There are a few counts of this clonotype. The chain joins TRBV7-2 to TRBJ2-7, with 9 bases identical to TRBD1. Germline V gene lookup returns CDR1 SGHTA and CDR2 FQGNSA. The CDR3 is 15 amino acids. V lost 3 bases to trimming and J lost 4 bases; unmatched junction nucleotides: 7. The CDR3 sequence is CASSFTGGPYYEQYF. The CDR3 DNA follows: TGTGCCAGCAGCTTTACAGGGGGCCCCTATTACGAGCAGTACTTC.

This clonotype showed up just a few times. The chain recombines TRBV10-3 with TRBJ2-7, with TRBD1 matching over 9 bases. V trimming: 3 bases; J trimming: 5 bases; junction bases outside the gene matches: 11. This CDR3 is 16 amino acids long. CDR1 is ENHRY, CDR2 SYGVKD, per germline. The CDR3, as DNA: TGTGCCATCAGTGAACCCGGGACAGGGAGGCTCCACGAGCAGTACTTC. This gives the protein CAISEPGTGRLHEQYF.

This clonotype was counted ten times or more. J is TRBJ2-3 and V is TRBV5-1; TRBD2 agrees at 9 bases. This CDR3 contains 17 residues. The ends lost 4 bases at V and 0 bases at J; junction bases unmatched: 9. The germline V gene has CDR1 SGHRS and CDR2 YFSETQ. The CDR3 sequence is CASSPGLASVSTDTQYF. DNA for the CDR3: TGCGCCAGCAGCCCGGGACTAGCCTCCGTCAGCACAGATACGCAGTATTTT. Full variable domain (missing parts from reference TRBV5-1 and TRBJ2-3): KAGVTQTPRYLIKTRGQQVTLSCSPISGHRSVSWYQQTPGQGLQFLFEYFSETQRNKGNFPGRFSGRQFSNSRSEMNVSTLELGDSALYLCASSPGLASVSTDTQYFGPGTRLTVL.

This clonotype was seen more than once but under ten times. This chain links TRBV7-2 with TRBJ1-1, with a possible D match to TRBD1 (5 bases). CDR3 length: 14 residues. Trimming cost V 5 bases and J 7 bases, with 17 bases left between them. The V gene's germline CDR1 is SGHTA and CDR2 FQGNSA. DNA for the CDR3: TGTGCCAGCAGCGTCCCCCCAGGGCAAAGTGAAGCTTTCTTT. Its protein is CASSVPPGQSEAFF.